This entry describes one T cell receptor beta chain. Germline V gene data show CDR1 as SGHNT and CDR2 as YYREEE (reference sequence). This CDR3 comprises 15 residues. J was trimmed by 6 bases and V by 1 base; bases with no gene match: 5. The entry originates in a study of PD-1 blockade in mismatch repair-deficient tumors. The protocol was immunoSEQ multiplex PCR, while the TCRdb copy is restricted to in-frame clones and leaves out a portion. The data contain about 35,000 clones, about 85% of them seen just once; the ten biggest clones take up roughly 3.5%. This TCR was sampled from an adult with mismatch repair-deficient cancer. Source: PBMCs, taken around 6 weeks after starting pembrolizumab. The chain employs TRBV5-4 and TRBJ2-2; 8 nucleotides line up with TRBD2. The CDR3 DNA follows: TGTGCCAGCAGCTTGATCGAGCGGGAGTCCGGGGAGCTGTTTTTT. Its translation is CASSLIERESGELFF.